One sample yielded the 2 T cell receptor beta chains listed below, sequenced in a study of T cells after yellow fever vaccination. TCRdb reprocessed the 5' RACE reads via MiXCR and lists one record per CDR3 protein. The sample holds some 550,000 distinct CDR3 sequences, under 25% seen once. This material consisted of PBMCs, taken 15 days after the yellow fever booster vaccination. All receptors come from a man aged 30 to 39 who received the YFV17D yellow fever vaccine.

This clonotype was counted a single time. The chain employs TRBV3-1 and TRBJ2-7; a weak D match, TRBD1 (6 bases). The CDR3 has 15 amino acids. V lost 4 bases and J lost 3, with 16 bases in between. The germline V gene encodes CDR1 LGHDT and CDR2 YNNKEL (reference sequence). CDR3 sequence: CASSLRDTGNYEQYF. The CDR3 bases are TGTGCCAGCAGCCTCCGGGACACTGGGAACTACGAGCAGTACTTC.

This clonotype was picked up a small number of times. The rearrangement links TRBV20-1 to TRBJ2-5, with D possibly TRBD2 on 6 matching bases. Germline V lookup: CDR1 DFQATT, CDR2 SNEGSKA (reference sequence). The V end was cut by 6 bases, the J end by 4 bases, with 9 bases between. The CDR3 is made up of 11 amino acids. The CDR3 nucleotides read TGCAGTGCGCTTAGCGGAGAGACCCAGTACTTC. Amino acid sequence: CSALSGETQYF.